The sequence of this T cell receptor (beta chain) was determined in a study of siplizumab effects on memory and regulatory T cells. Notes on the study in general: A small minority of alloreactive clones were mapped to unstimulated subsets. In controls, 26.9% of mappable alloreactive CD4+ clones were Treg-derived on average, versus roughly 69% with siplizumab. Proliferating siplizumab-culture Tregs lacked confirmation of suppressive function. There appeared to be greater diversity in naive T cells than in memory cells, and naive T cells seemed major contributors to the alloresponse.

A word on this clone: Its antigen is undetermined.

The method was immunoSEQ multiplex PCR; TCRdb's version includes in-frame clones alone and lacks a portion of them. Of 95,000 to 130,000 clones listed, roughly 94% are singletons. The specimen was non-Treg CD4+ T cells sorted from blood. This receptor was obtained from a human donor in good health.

CDR3 protein: CASSFGLAGGLGETQYF. The CDR3 DNA sequence: TGTGCCAGCAGCTTCGGACTAGCGGGAGGCCTGGGGGAGACCCAGTACTTC. V and J are TRBV5-6 and TRBJ2-5, with 14 bases matching TRBD2. V shed 2 bases and J 5 bases; nucleotides not matched to a gene: 8. The CDR3 spans 17 residues. Germline CDR1 SGHDT, CDR2 YYEEEE.